These T cell receptor beta chains were read from a single sample in a study of OX40 agonist ivuxolimab in advanced cancers. The repertoire was sequenced with immunoSEQ multiplex PCR; TCRdb's copy has only in-frame clones and lacks some. Among roughly 30,000 clones listed, approximately 84% were seen once. Sequenced here: CD4+ or CD8+ T cells sorted from blood, sampled in a trial of the OX40 agonist ivuxolimab. The receptor set was obtained from an adult with an advanced solid tumor such as melanoma, head and neck, liver or kidney cancer. The CDR3 runs from the conserved cysteine through the conserved F or W. D genes are given only for firm matches.

>TRBJ1-1|NA|TRBV25-1
CASSDPGRGEAFF
TGTGCCAGCAGTGATCCGGGGCGAGGTGAAGCTTTCTTT
>TRBJ2-3|TRBD2|TRBV11-1
CASSPGTSGVTDTQYF
TGTGCCAGCAGCCCGGGGACTAGCGGGGTTACGGATACGCAGTATTTT
>TRBJ2-3|NA|TRBV6-6
CASSYGDPTDTQYF
TGTGCCAGCAGTTACGGGGACCCCACAGATACGCAGTATTTT
>TRBJ2-3|NA|TRBV5-1
CASSSAGTDTQYF
TGCGCCAGCAGCTCAGCAGGGACAGATACGCAGTATTTT
>TRBJ2-7|NA|TRBV9
CASSAGEGYEQYF
TGTGCCAGCAGCGCAGGGGAGGGCTACGAGCAGTACTTC
>TRBJ1-2|TRBD1|TRBV14
CASSQVAGGYGYTF
TGTGCCAGCAGCCAAGTGGCAGGGGGGTATGGCTACACCTTC
>TRBJ1-1|NA|TRBV5-8
CASSALKRNTEAFF
TGTGCCAGCAGCGCCCTCAAGAGGAACACTGAAGCTTTCTTT
>TRBJ2-7|TRBD2|TRBV4-2
CASSQVGGEGYEQYF
TGTGCCAGCAGCCAAGTGGGAGGGGAGGGCTACGAGCAGTACTTC
>TRBJ1-5|NA|TRBV27
CASSLLGGNQPQHF
TGTGCCAGCAGTTTATTGGGGGGGAATCAGCCCCAGCATTTT
>TRBJ1-5|NA|TRBV19
CASIGAWAQPQHF
TGTGCCAGTATCGGGGCTTGGGCTCAGCCCCAGCATTTT
>TRBJ2-7|TRBD1|TRBV7-2
CASTSDRDGIYEQYF
TGTGCCAGCACCTCCGACAGGGATGGCATCTACGAGCAGTACTTC
>TRBJ2-6|NA|TRBV1
CTRRHRSAQSRANVLTF
TGCACCAGAAGACATCGAAGTGCACAAAGTCGGGCCAACGTCCTGACTTTC
>TRBJ1-1|NA|TRBV5-5
CASSPGDTKNTEAFF
TGTGCCAGCAGCCCGGGGGACACAAAGAACACTGAAGCTTTCTTT
>TRBJ1-5|NA|TRBV13
CASSLGPYSNQPQHF
TGTGCCAGCAGCTTAGGACCTTATAGCAATCAGCCCCAGCATTTT
>TRBJ2-1|TRBD2|TRBV5-6
CASSFPTSAQSYNEQFF
TGTGCCAGCAGCTTCCCGACTAGCGCCCAGTCCTACAATGAGCAGTTCTTC
>TRBJ2-7|NA|TRBV4-1
CASSLSAGANYEQYF
TGCGCCAGCAGCCTATCGGCGGGGGCAAACTACGAGCAGTACTTC